This T cell receptor beta chain is from a study of cytomegalovirus exposure and HLA in healthy donors. Study overall: About 80 million unique TCRs, all from HLA-typed donors, were included in an early release of the data. Study-level points and caveats: Data from an earlier analysis indicated that most TCR beta V segments were productive either about 87% or about 30% of the time. Most subjects' HLA-A and HLA-B alleles were reportedly predicted from TCR beta sequences.

This clone has just one count. Its antigen remains unknown. The V and J ends lost 4 bases and 2 bases, in that order; junction bases with no gene match: 10. CDR3 length: 18 amino acids. The germline V gene encodes CDR1 SGHRS and CDR2 YFSETQ. The PCR ran on 60 Vbeta and 13 Jbeta primers. Data came from immunoSEQ multiplex PCR; TCRdb stores just in-frame clones and leaves some out. Of about 160,000 clones detected, roughly three quarters appear once; the ten largest clones hold 1.3% to 1.5%. The TCR was taken from a man in his sixties in good health and CMV-seronegative. The V call is TRBV5-1, the J call TRBJ2-6; 9 bases are shared with TRBD1. The material sequenced was PBMCs. The CDR3 loop reads CASSPGQGLKAGANVLTF. CDR3 nucleotides: TGCGCCAGCAGCCCGGGACAGGGTCTTAAGGCTGGGGCCAACGTCCTGACTTTC.